Each of the 30 T cell receptor beta chains below was sequenced from the same sample in a study of cytomegalovirus exposure and HLA in healthy donors. This table comes from immunoSEQ multiplex PCR, and its TCRdb copy is limited to in-frame clones, with some not included. The table lists more than 150,000 clones, more than 75% of them singletons. The sample consisted of PBMCs. The source is a man aged 18 to 29 in good health and CMV-seronegative.

The rearrangement uses TRBV19 and TRBJ1-2, with 7 bases matching TRBD1. This CDR3 has 15 amino acids. J lost 4 bases, V lost 4 bases, and 9 bases had no gene match. Germline V lookup: CDR1 LNHDA, CDR2 SQIVND (reference sequence). CDR3 sequence reads: CASSTERQGIYGYTF. DNA of the CDR3: TGTGCCAGTAGTACGGAACGACAGGGAATCTATGGCTACACCTTC.

The chain employs TRBV27 and TRBJ1-5; D is ambiguous. Trimming cost V 2 bases and J 0 bases, with 8 bases left between them. From germline, CDR1 is MNHEY and CDR2 SMNVEV (reference sequence). The CDR3 contains 15 residues. The chain's CDR3 is CASSLNSYSNQPQHF. The CDR3 DNA sequence: TGTGCCAGCAGTTTAAACAGCTATAGCAATCAGCCCCAGCATTTT.

The CDR3 nucleotides read TGTGCCTGGAGTGTGGGGGGGTACACTGAAGCTTTCTTT. As protein: CAWSVGGYTEAFF. The rearrangement uses TRBV30 and TRBJ1-1; D may be TRBD1 (5 bases). This CDR3 spans 13 amino acids. Germline assignment: CDR1 GTSNPN and CDR2 SVGIG (reference sequence). V was trimmed by 0 bases and J by 3 bases, leaving 8 bases between them.

The chain carries TRBV15 and TRBJ2-2; D is uncertain. The germline V gene has CDR1 LNHNV and CDR2 YYDKDF (reference sequence). Trimming shortened V by 0 bases and J by 6 bases, and 11 bases separated the two germline ends. The CDR3 is made up of 15 amino acids. CDR3 in DNA: TGTGCCACCAGCAGAGATTTTAGTGTTGCCGGGGAGCTGTTTTTT. It specifies CATSRDFSVAGELFF.

The V and J genes are TRBV29-1 and TRBJ2-1, with D hard to call. This CDR3 has 12 residues. Looked up from germline, CDR1 is SQVTM and CDR2 is ANQGSEA. Trimming stripped 3 bases from V and 6 bases from J, with 9 bases between. CDR3 bases: TGCAGCGTTGACGGGTACCGCAATGAGCAGTTCTTC. Protein product: CSVDGYRNEQFF.

The rearrangement joins TRBV7-2 to TRBJ2-7; D may be TRBD2 (6 bases). This CDR3 comprises 15 residues. The germline V gene encodes CDR1 SGHTA and CDR2 FQGNSA. The ends were cut back, 0 bases at V and 6 bases at J, with 15 bases in the middle. The CDR3 is CASSLAASSGSEQYF. The CDR3 DNA reads TGTGCCAGCAGCTTAGCGGCTAGTAGCGGCTCCGAGCAGTACTTC.

This clone is a singleton in its sample. This chain links TRBV6-6 with TRBJ2-1, with 11 nucleotides matching TRBD2. Trimming removed 0 bases from V and 8 bases from J; junction bases left unmatched: 6. The CDR3 sequence is 16 residues long. CDR1 MNHNY and CDR2 SVGAGI come from the germline V gene (reference sequence). The DNA for the CDR3 is TGTGCCAGCAGTTACTCTAGCGGGGGGGCAGGCGATGAGCAGTTCTTC. Its protein is CASSYSSGGAGDEQFF.

The chain is built from TRBV29-1 and TRBJ1-2; D gene ambiguous. The CDR3 sequence is 13 residues long. Trimming left V 5 bases short and J 5 bases short, with 15 bases between. The germline CDR1 and CDR2 sequences are SQVTM and ANQGSEA. This CDR3 is CSVISGFQYGYTF. Written as DNA, the CDR3 is TGCAGCGTTATATCGGGGTTCCAGTATGGCTACACCTTC.

The chain employs TRBV11-1 and TRBJ2-3, with 8 bases identical to TRBD2. Trimming cost V 6 bases and J 5 bases; bases outside gene matches: 7. This CDR3 has 14 residues. Germline values: CDR1 SGHAT, CDR2 FQDESV (reference sequence). The CDR3 DNA reads as TGTGCCAGCAGACCTACTAGCGGAGGAGATACGCAGTATTTT. It translates to CASRPTSGGDTQYF.

V and J are TRBV28 and TRBJ1-1, with D unresolved. Germline values: CDR1 MDHEN, CDR2 SYDVKM. CDR3 length: 15 residues. V was trimmed by 7 bases and J by 3 bases, leaving 18 bases between them. CDR3 protein: CASTEDPGADTEAFF. The CDR3 DNA reads as TGTGCCAGCACCGAAGATCCGGGAGCGGACACTGAAGCTTTCTTT.

The chain carries TRBV19 and TRBJ2-2; D call uncertain. CDR3 size: 15 residues. The germline CDR1 and CDR2 sequences are LNHDA and SQIVND (reference sequence). Trimming pared 1 base from V and 6 bases from J, leaving 12 bases between. The CDR3 loop reads CASSIVGEAAGELFF. CDR3 bases: TGTGCCAGTAGTATAGTAGGAGAGGCGGCCGGGGAGCTGTTTTTT.

The CDR3 coding sequence is TGTGCCAGCAGACGGACAGGGGAGAAGCAGCCCCAGCATTTT. Its protein product is CASRRTGEKQPQHF. V usage is TRBV2 and J usage is TRBJ1-5; 9 bases match TRBD1. With V trimmed by 6 bases and J by 7 bases, 7 bases remained unmatched. Per germline, CDR1 SNHLY and CDR2 FYNNEI. The CDR3 extends over 14 amino acids.

The chain employs TRBV5-6 and TRBJ2-7; D remains ambiguous. V was cut by 4 bases and J by 4 bases, with 18 bases left in between. Germline V gene data show CDR1 as SGHDT and CDR2 as YYEEEE. The CDR3 is 15 amino acids. CDR3 DNA: TGTGCCAGCAGCACACCGGGTAGGCGCCCTTACGAGCAGTACGTC. Its translation is CASSTPGRRPYEQYV.

This clone was counted once. The rearrangement joins TRBV6-1 to TRBJ1-1, with 8 bases identical to TRBD1. The germline V gene has CDR1 MNHNS and CDR2 SASEGT. The CDR3 runs 13 residues. J was trimmed by 2 bases and V by 6 bases; bases with no gene match: 2. The DNA for the CDR3 is TGTGCCAGCAGAGGGACAGGTAACACTGAAGCTTTCTTT. This encodes CASRGTGNTEAFF.

The J gene is TRBJ2-3, the V gene TRBV7-2, with a tentative D call TRBD2 (5 bases). Germline V CDR1 and CDR2: SGHTA, FQGNSA. Trimming removed 1 base from V and 10 bases from J, with 12 bases in between. The CDR3 contains 13 residues. CDR3: CASSLDSLEAQYF. CDR3 DNA: TGTGCCAGCAGCTTAGATTCACTAGAGGCGCAGTATTTT.

This sequence joins TRBV16 and TRBJ2-5, with TRBD1 matching over 7 bases. The CDR3 has 17 residues. Germline V gene lookup returns CDR1 KGHSY and CDR2 FQNENV. V shed 0 bases and J 1 base; nucleotides not matched to a gene: 8. CDR3 DNA sequence: TGTGCCAGCAGCCAATCCTGGACAGGTCGGCCCCAAGAGACCCAGTACTTC. Residues: CASSQSWTGRPQETQYF.

This chain uses TRBV11-2 with TRBJ2-5; no reliable D call. This CDR3 is built from 16 residues. Trimming removed 1 base at V and 4 bases at J, with 16 bases between. Germline V gives CDR1 SGHAT, CDR2 FQNNGV. CDR3 in DNA: TGTGCCAGCAGCTTAGGTTCTTTAAGTGCAGGAGAGACCCAGTACTTC. This translates into CASSLGSLSAGETQYF.

V and J are TRBV27 and TRBJ2-7, with 7 bases lining up with TRBD1. CDR3 length: 14 amino acids. From germline, CDR1 is MNHEY and CDR2 SMNVEV (reference sequence). V shed 2 bases, J shed 5 bases, and the junction held 6 bases outside the gene matches. The CDR3 sequence: CASSLRQGMDEQYF. The CDR3 DNA reads as TGTGCCAGCAGTTTACGACAGGGCATGGACGAGCAGTACTTC.

The chain employs TRBV6-6 and TRBJ2-3; D is ambiguous. The CDR3 totals 14 residues. Trimming took off 8 bases at V and 1 base at J, with 13 bases between the two ends. Per germline, CDR1 MNHNY and CDR2 SVGAGI (reference sequence). The CDR3 DNA follows: TGTGCCAGCGGTGGAACAACAGGCACAGATACGCAGTATTTT. Translation: CASGGTTGTDTQYF.

J is TRBJ1-2 and V is TRBV18; no definite D call. Trimming removed 3 bases at V and 2 bases at J, with 10 bases between. The CDR3 contains 14 residues. Germline CDR1 and CDR2: KGHSH and LQKENI. The CDR3 DNA reads TGTGCCAGCTCACCGGCGGATACCAACTATGGCTACACCTTC. Translated: CASSPADTNYGYTF.

The J gene is TRBJ2-1, the V gene TRBV27; D is ambiguous. The V end was cut by 5 bases, the J end by 10 bases, with 9 bases between. The CDR3 is 11 amino acids. Germline V gene data show CDR1 as MNHEY and CDR2 as SMNVEV (reference sequence). The DNA of the CDR3 is TGTGCCAGCAGTCAATCACGGGAGCAGTTCTTC. As protein: CASSQSREQFF.

The CDR3 sequence: CASRSAGSYEQYV. The CDR3 DNA reads TGTGCCAGTCGTTCGGCAGGTTCCTACGAGCAGTACGTC. The genes are TRBV6-5 and TRBJ2-7; D is undetermined. This CDR3 comprises 13 residues. V gave up 9 bases and J gave up 1 base, with 13 bases separating them. Per germline, CDR1 MNHEY and CDR2 SVGAGI.

The rearrangement links TRBV5-8 to TRBJ1-1; a possible D gene is TRBD1 (5 bases). Per the germline V gene, CDR1 is SGHTS and CDR2 is YDEGEE. With 3 bases removed from V and 4 bases from J, the gap between germline ends came to 13 bases. The CDR3 consists of 14 residues. CDR3 protein: CASSSRGSPTEAFF. The CDR3 region has the DNA TGTGCCAGCAGCTCGCGGGGGAGCCCCACTGAAGCTTTCTTT.

This clone has a handful of counts. The chain is built from TRBV5-4 and TRBJ1-2, with 8 bases identical to TRBD1. CDR3 length: 13 amino acids. Germline lookup yields CDR1 SGHNT and CDR2 YYREEE (reference sequence). After removal of 3 bases from V and 6 bases from J, the junction contained 4 bases not matched to a gene. DNA of the CDR3: TGTGCCAGCAGCTCACCGACAGGGGATGGCTACACCTTC. The encoded protein is CASSSPTGDGYTF.

The chain employs TRBV9 and TRBJ2-3; no clear D. The CDR3 is 14 residues long. Germline-derived CDR1 and CDR2 are SGDLS and YYNGEE. The V end lost 0 bases, the J end lost 6 bases, and 11 bases lay between the germline ends. The CDR3 reads CASSVGGSRDTQYF. The DNA of the CDR3 is TGTGCCAGCAGCGTAGGAGGTAGTCGCGATACGCAGTATTTT.

DNA for the CDR3: TGCGCCAGCAGCCAGGTCCCGGGGACAGGGGGACGTGGCTACACCTTC. Amino acids: CASSQVPGTGGRGYTF. This sequence joins TRBV4-1 and TRBJ1-2; TRBD1 matches 11 bases. Germline-derived CDR1 and CDR2 are MGHRA and YSYEKL. The V segment lost 3 bases and the J segment 7 bases; nucleotides outside the gene matches: 10. This CDR3 region has 16 residues.

The chain is built from TRBV29-1 and TRBJ2-6; a possible D gene is TRBD2 (7 bases). V lost 7 bases to trimming and J lost 2 bases, with 12 bases between them. Germline CDR1 is SQVTM and CDR2 is ANQGSEA. The CDR3 is 14 amino acids. The DNA for the CDR3 is TGCAGCGCCCGAGGGGGGGCTGGGGCCAACGTCCTGACTTTC. Its translation: CSARGGAGANVLTF.

On this clone itself: Other nucleotide sequences in the sample specify the same CDR3. V usage is TRBV5-1 and J usage is TRBJ2-6; TRBD1 is a possible D gene (5 bases). The length of the CDR3 is 15 residues. Germline loops: CDR1 SGHRS, CDR2 YFSETQ. V lost 4 bases and J lost 1, with 9 bases in between. The CDR3 sequence: CASSPYRSGANVLTF. The DNA for the CDR3 is TGCGCCAGCAGCCCGTACAGGTCTGGGGCCAACGTCCTGACTTTC. Based on the CDR3 plus reference TRBV5-1 and TRBJ2-6, the full variable domain is KAGVTQTPRYLIKTRGQQVTLSCSPISGHRSVSWYQQTPGQGLQFLFEYFSETQRNKGNFPGRFSGRQFSNSRSEMNVSTLELGDSALYLCASSPYRSGANVLTFGAGSRLTVL.

This clone was seen only once. The chain has TRBV4-2 and TRBJ2-1, with 13 positions matching TRBD2. J was trimmed by 5 bases and V by 1 base; bases with no gene match: 2. The CDR3 consists of 16 residues. Germline-derived CDR1 and CDR2 are LGHNA and YNFKEQ. CDR3 in amino acids: CASSQVGTSGDNEQFF. The CDR3 DNA follows: TGTGCCAGCAGCCAAGTAGGGACTAGCGGGGACAATGAGCAGTTCTTC.

The V gene is TRBV4-2, the J gene TRBJ2-5; D unresolved. CDR1 and CDR2 from the germline V gene are LGHNA and YNFKEQ. The CDR3 spans 15 residues. V was trimmed by 0 bases and J by 1 base, leaving 9 bases between them. Here the CDR3 DNA reads TGTGCCAGCAGCCAAGAAGCACAGCCCCAAGAGACCCAGTACTTC. Encoded protein: CASSQEAQPQETQYF.